One and the same sample provided the 16 T cell receptor beta chains below, sequenced in a study of chemoradiotherapy in HPV16-positive cancers. The method was immunoSEQ multiplex PCR; TCRdb's version includes in-frame clones alone and lacks a portion of them. There are roughly 12,000 clones in the sample; 55% to 75% occur only once, and 7.5% to 8.5% lies in the top ten. This specimen was taken from a patient who underwent chemoradiotherapy. All receptors derive from a human donor with HPV-associated anogenital cancer.

The chain joins TRBV29-1 to TRBJ1-1; TRBD1 matches at 8 bases. CDR3 length: 12 residues. The trim removed 7 bases at V and 1 base at J, leaving 2 bases unmatched. Per the germline V gene, CDR1 is SQVTM and CDR2 is ANQGSEA. The CDR3 protein is CSDGQGNTEAFF. The CDR3 region has the DNA TGCAGCGACGGACAGGGGAACACTGAAGCTTTCTTT.

This chain links TRBV28 with TRBJ1-4, with 7 bases matching TRBD1. This CDR3 has 14 amino acids. Germline CDR1 reads MDHEN; CDR2 reads SYDVKM. V was clipped by 5 bases and J by 10 bases; unmatched bases: 10. This CDR3 reads CASSPGTEEGKLFF. The CDR3 DNA sequence: TGTGCCAGCAGTCCGGGGACAGAAGAGGGAAAACTGTTTTTT.

This clone was detected only once. The rearrangement joins TRBV5-6 to TRBJ1-2; D unresolved. V was clipped by 0 bases and J by 2 bases, with 8 bases between them. CDR1 SGHDT and CDR2 YYEEEE come from the germline V gene. This CDR3 has 14 amino acids. The CDR3: CASSLVQQNYGYTF. DNA of the CDR3: TGTGCCAGCAGCTTGGTACAACAAAACTATGGCTACACCTTC.

This clone has only one observation. The chain has TRBV6-5 and TRBJ1-6; no clear D gene. V gave up 8 bases and J gave up 7 bases, with 18 bases separating them. Germline V CDR1 and CDR2: MNHEY, SVGAGI. The CDR3 runs 15 residues. CDR3 sequence: CASHLDGVGNSPLHF. CDR3 coding DNA: TGTGCCAGCCACCTTGATGGGGTAGGGAATTCACCCCTCCACTTT.

Only a few counts were recorded for this clone. The chain recombines TRBV19 with TRBJ1-5; no clear D gene. This CDR3 contains 15 residues. V was pared by 3 bases and J by 0 bases, with 9 bases between. Germline CDR1 LNHDA, CDR2 SQIVND (reference sequence). The CDR3 coding sequence is TGTGCCAGTAGTATGGATAGAACTAGCAATCAGCCCCAGCATTTT. Translated, it gives CASSMDRTSNQPQHF.

The chain joins TRBV11-2 to TRBJ2-6; 11 bases match TRBD1. Trimming removed 5 bases from V and 0 bases from J; junction bases left unmatched: 9. The CDR3 length is 19 residues. Looked up from germline, CDR1 is SGHAT and CDR2 is FQNNGV. The CDR3 loop reads CASSPKTGQGDSGANVLTF. As DNA, the CDR3 is TGTGCCAGCAGCCCCAAGACGGGACAGGGGGACTCTGGGGCCAACGTCCTGACTTTC.

This chain uses TRBV5-1 with TRBJ1-1; perhaps TRBD1 as D (5 bases). The germline CDR1 and CDR2 sequences are SGHRS and YFSETQ. V lost 0 bases and J lost 3, with 9 bases in between. The CDR3 spans 14 residues. CDR3 DNA sequence: TGCGCCAGCAGCTTGGCAGGGATGCACACTGAAGCTTTCTTT. It is translated as CASSLAGMHTEAFF.

A word on this clone: The junction departs from germline at one end; a sequencing error may be responsible. The V gene is TRBV19, the J gene TRBJ2-1, with 10 bases identical to TRBD2. This CDR3 has 13 amino acids. The germline CDR1 and CDR2 sequences are LNHDA and SQIVND (reference sequence). CDR3 loop: CASHTQGTSAPVF. The DNA for the CDR3 is TGTGCCAGTCACACTCAGGGGACTAGCGCTCCAGTCTTC.

This clone has more than one count but fewer than ten. The V and J genes are TRBV6-1 and TRBJ2-2; D may match TRBD1 or TRBD2 (5 bases each). Trimming took off 10 bases at V and 7 bases at J, with 19 bases between the two ends. CDR1 is MNHNS, CDR2 SASEGT, per germline. This CDR3 has 14 residues. The CDR3 protein is CATPPSTDSGELFF. For the CDR3, the DNA is TGTGCCACCCCCCCTAGCACTGACAGCGGGGAGCTGTTTTTT.

V gene TRBV10-3 combines with J gene TRBJ2-7; TRBD2 matches at 8 bases. Germline CDR1 reads ENHRY; CDR2 reads SYGVKD. CDR3 size: 14 residues. Trimming cost V 8 bases and J 2 bases; bases outside gene matches: 8. CDR3 coding DNA: TGTGCCATCGGGACATCGGGACTAGCCTACGAGCAGTACTTC. Translated: CAIGTSGLAYEQYF.

The chain combines TRBV7-2 with TRBJ2-2, with 7 nucleotides matching TRBD2. Germline CDR1 reads SGHTA; CDR2 reads FQGNSA. The CDR3 consists of 13 residues. Trimming cost V 6 bases and J 6 bases; bases outside gene matches: 4. CDR3 coding DNA: TGTGCCAGCAGACCCGCGGGGGCCGGGGAGCTGTTTTTT. Amino acids: CASRPAGAGELFF. The variable domain in full, with the rest retrieved from reference TRBV7-2 and TRBJ2-2, is GAGVSQSPSNKVTEKGKDVELRCDPISGHTALYWYRQSLGQGLEFLIYFQGNSAPDKSGLPSDRFSAERTGGSVSTLTIQRTQQEDSAVYLCASRPAGAGELFFGEGSRLTVL.

This clone was detected a few times. The chain joins TRBV30 to TRBJ1-1; 7 bases map to TRBD1. The CDR3 has 12 amino acids. Trimming at V came to 3 bases and at J to 5 bases, leaving 3 bases not matched to a gene. CDR1 and CDR2 from the germline V gene are GTSNPN and SVGIG (reference sequence). The CDR3 region has the DNA TGTGCCTGGAGGCAGGGGGGGACTGAAGCTTTCTTT. Protein: CAWRQGGTEAFF.

The chain links TRBV28 to TRBJ2-5; D is perhaps TRBD1 or TRBD2 (6 bases each). Per germline, CDR1 MDHEN and CDR2 SYDVKM. The V end lost 5 bases, the J end lost 4 bases, and 17 bases lay between the germline ends. The CDR3 loop spans 15 amino acids. CDR3 sequence: CASSPGDRGTETQYF. In DNA form, the CDR3 reads TGTGCCAGCAGTCCGGGGGATAGGGGGACAGAGACCCAGTACTTC.

The V call is TRBV6-5, the J call TRBJ1-1; D not certain. There are 14 residues in the CDR3. V was pared by 6 bases and J by 0 bases, with 11 bases between. The V gene's germline CDR1 is MNHEY and CDR2 SVGAGI. The CDR3 nucleotides read TGTGCCAGCAGACGCGACATTATGAACACTGAAGCTTTCTTT. Its protein product is CASRRDIMNTEAFF.

The chain is built from TRBV28 and TRBJ2-5; no reliable D call. The CDR3 totals 15 residues. V was clipped by 3 bases and J by 7 bases, with 18 bases between them. Per the germline V gene, CDR1 is MDHEN and CDR2 is SYDVKM. As DNA, the CDR3 is TGTGCCAGCAGTTTTGATAGTCTGGGGTTTGGGACCCAGTACTTC. Translation: CASSFDSLGFGTQYF.

This clone has just a few counts. V gene TRBV4-3 combines with J gene TRBJ2-6, with D possibly matching TRBD1 (6 bases). The CDR3 has 16 residues. CDR1 is LGHNA and CDR2 is YSLEER in the germline V gene. V was pared by 2 bases and J by 2 bases, with 10 bases between. CDR3 residues: CASSQTQGTGANVLTF. In nucleotides, the CDR3 is TGCGCCAGCAGCCAAACGCAGGGGACTGGGGCCAACGTCCTGACTTTC.